The sequence of this TCR beta chain was determined in a study of early T cells in non-severe SARS-CoV-2 infection (dated by TCRdb to 2020 to 2023). Some background on the complete study: Because TCR sequencing relied on bulk RNA taken from unsorted whole blood, pairing of alpha and beta chains was not possible. The paper as a whole reports these results and caveats: VDJdb matching was skewed toward anti-spike CD8 responses and likely underestimated virus-specific expansions, missing private and CD4 specificities.

V drops 4 bases and J drops 9 bases, leaving 7 bases in between. The germline V gene yields SGHTA for CDR1 and FQGNSA for CDR2. Taken from cysteine to phenylalanine, the CDR3 has 11 residues. Solely the CDR3 DNA is kept, with 33 bases framed from the first base. This clonotype was found a few times. There is no known antigen for this receptor. No much larger clonotype is one base removed from it; base qualities were not supplied. Set within a cohort of healthcare workers in London, UK, this nested case-control study involved weekly PCR testing of nasopharyngeal swabs along with blood sampling. Healthcare workers were recruited during the week of the UK lockdown, between 23 and 31 March 2020, and followed weekly for up to 16 weeks. The method behind the library was 5' RACE. The instrument was a NextSeq 500. The TCR library protocol attached unique molecular identifiers to individual cDNA molecules to correct for sequencing error and PCR bias. Both TCR alpha and beta chains were sequenced, and tight co-correlation was observed between alpha and beta sequence abundances in each sample. In the source study's methods: Decombinator V4 was used to perform V gene, J gene and CDR3 annotation of TCR sequences. Expanded TCRs were defined as changing significantly between any two time points under a Poisson model with p below 0.0001. TCR abundances were normalised to the total number of TCRs sequenced in each sample and reported as counts per million. TRAV1-2 paired with TRAJ12, TRAJ20 or TRAJ33 defined MAIT TCRs, while TRAV10 paired with TRAJ18 defined iNKT TCRs. A search of VDJdb, accessed on 1 November 2021, was run for TCRs annotated to CMV, EBV and SARS-CoV-2, with TCRs annotated for multiple antigens excluded. TCRdb reprocessing: public reads trimmed at Q25 with fastp, clones called with MiXCR, in-frame beta chains kept. When rows share a CDR3 protein, they turn into one entry using the most common DNA and genes. These V and J calls rely on TCRdb rather than the paper's analysis. The sample data list tens of thousands of distinct CDR3 sequences, and around a sixth of these were observed just once. In total, the top ten clones hold approximately 5.1% of the sample.

The chain joins TRBV7-2 to TRBJ2-4; the D gene cannot be named for sure. This clonotype originated in an adult who was a healthcare worker with PCR-confirmed SARS-CoV-2 infection or an uninfected control (not recorded which). The material sequenced was whole blood, taken at baseline. The CDR3: CASSSDGIQYF. The DNA sequence is given as TGTGCCAGCAGCTCGGACGGCATTCAGTACTTC.